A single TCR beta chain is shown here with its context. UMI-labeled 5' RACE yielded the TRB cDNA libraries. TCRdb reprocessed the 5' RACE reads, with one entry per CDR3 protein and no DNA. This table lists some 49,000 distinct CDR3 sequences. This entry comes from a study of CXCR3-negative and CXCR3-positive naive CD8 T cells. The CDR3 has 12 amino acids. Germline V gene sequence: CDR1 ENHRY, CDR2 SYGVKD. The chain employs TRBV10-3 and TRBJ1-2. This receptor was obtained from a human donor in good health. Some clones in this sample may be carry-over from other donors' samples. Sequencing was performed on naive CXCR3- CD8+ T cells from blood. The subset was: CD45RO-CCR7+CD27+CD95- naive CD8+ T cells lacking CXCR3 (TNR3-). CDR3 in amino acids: CAISDDRYGYTF.